This is a list of T cell receptor beta chains from one sample in a study of T-cell memory formation after mild COVID-19. MiXCR, applied by TCRdb to the 5' RACE reads, yields one record per CDR3 protein. Here the sample spans a few hundred thousand distinct CDR3 sequences, over 15% being singletons. The sequencing sample was made of PBMCs or a T cell subset sorted from them (not recorded which). The receptors were gathered from a man younger than 30 who had mild COVID-19 (a few samples of this study predate the infection). Cell type and time point are not known. CDR3s leave out the opening cysteine and the closing phenylalanine or tryptophan. Not all rows give a size; the values are once, few, many and, for expanded clones, a class.

>TRBJ2-3|many|TRBV27|15
ASSPVGGGGPTDTQY
>TRBJ2-5|NA|TRBV4-3|13
ASSQDPLVQETQY
>TRBJ2-6|NA|TRBV5-1|14
ASSPPTSSGANVLT
>TRBJ1-2|few|TRBV6-2/TRBV6-3|12
ASSRRGPDGGYT
>TRBJ1-1|few|TRBV6-6|15
ASSYRLDRFSNTEAF
>TRBJ2-7|few|TRBV29-1|13
SVEDGEGAAYEQY
>TRBJ2-2|few|TRBV7-9|13
ASSLRLGYTGELF
>TRBJ1-2|NA|TRBV7-9|11
ASSDRTVWGYT
>TRBJ2-7|NA|TRBV19|13
ASSPQGRSSYEQY
>TRBJ2-7|many|TRBV6-5|13
ASSRGTPDSYEQY
>TRBJ1-6|NA|TRBV6-6|13
ASSYSAGNNSPLH
>TRBJ1-1|many|TRBV9|11
ASSAKLQGEAF
>TRBJ1-6|NA|TRBV3-1|11
ASSSGRNSPLH
>TRBJ2-5|NA|TRBV11-1|12
ASSFTSFQETQY
>TRBJ2-2|NA|TRBV4-3|11
ASSQEYTGELF
>TRBJ2-1|few|TRBV11-1|13
ASSGGVSSYNEQF
>TRBJ2-7|many|TRBV5-1|10
ASSRGENEQY
>TRBJ2-1|NA|TRBV11-3|12
ASSLDGGRNEQF
>TRBJ2-5|NA|TRBV11-2|13
ASSLAWGGQETQY
>TRBJ1-6|few|TRBV15|12
ATKRQGRNSPLH
>TRBJ1-4|NA|TRBV27|11
ASSFKVGEKLF
>TRBJ2-2|few|TRBV18|11
ASSPGPRRELF
>TRBJ2-1|NA|TRBV4-1|11
ASSQDRSNEQF
>TRBJ2-2|NA|TRBV7-3|14
ASSSPPGGNTGELF
>TRBJ2-5|few|TRBV4-3|14
ASSRNMRGGQETQY
>TRBJ1-2|NA|TRBV6-5|12
ASSYQRQGIVYT
>TRBJ2-3|NA|TRBV5-4|11
ASSLAPTDTQY
>TRBJ1-2|few|TRBV20-1|11
SAGPRGIDGYT
>TRBJ1-6|NA|TRBV7-3|12
ASSPGQTHSPLH
>TRBJ2-7|few|TRBV4-1|14
ASSQEGQGLVSEQY
>TRBJ2-3|NA|TRBV5-1|14
ASSYWTGLSTDTQY
>TRBJ2-5|NA|TRBV6-1|13
ASSELAGTQETQY
>TRBJ1-2|NA|TRBV20-1|12
SARDRYQANGYT
>TRBJ2-7|NA|TRBV27|14
ASSLRAGTATYEQY
>TRBJ2-2|many|TRBV7-2|13
ASSFGTGTTGELF
>TRBJ2-2|few|TRBV4-2|13
ASSSRDRGLGELF
>TRBJ2-3|few|TRBV6-2/TRBV6-3|15
ASSYNEADPSTDTQY
>TRBJ2-4|NA|TRBV9|13
ASSVEGRVENIQY
>TRBJ1-5|NA|TRBV6-2/TRBV6-3|12
ASSYSMANQPQH
>TRBJ2-1|NA|TRBV5-1|13
ASSPTRRGYNEQF
>TRBJ2-1|NA|TRBV6-5|13
ASSRLAGGPVEQF
>TRBJ1-4|many|TRBV30|14
AWSSGRAGPNEKLF
>TRBJ1-2|NA|TRBV6-6|12
ASSSSRTGVGYT
>TRBJ1-1|NA|TRBV7-9|13
ASSPKIRVGTEAF